This T cell receptor beta chain was captured by sequencing in a study of regulatory T cells in long-lasting Graves disease (dated by TCRdb to the early 2020s). Study-wide context: In the newly diagnosed Graves' disease group, patients had been taking antithyroid drugs for less than 3 months. Patients with persistent Graves' disease were compared with patients with newly diagnosed Graves' disease using TCR sequencing and RNA sequencing of peripheral blood. The study was registered as a clinical trial and conducted in China. A total of around 35 samples were covered by TCR sequencing, comprising some 13 persistent and 20 or so newly diagnosed Graves' disease patients.

The time point label corresponds to: newly diagnosed GD, antithyroid drugs for less than 3 months. For both TCR sequencing and RNA sequencing, RNA was extracted from PBMCs in TRIzol. The diagnosis of Graves' disease followed American Thyroid Association guidelines. The patients came from an endocrinology department in Xi'an, China. Each patient gave roughly 10 milliliters of peripheral blood, collected in an EDTA anticoagulant tube. Ficoll Paque Plus density gradient separation was used to isolate PBMCs, and no further T cell sorting was done. An Agilent 2100 Bioanalyzer and agarose gel were used to assess RNA quality, and a NanoDrop 2000 was used to measure RNA concentration. General study outcomes and caveats: TRBV28, TRBJ1-2 and TRBJ2-5 were preferentially used in persistent disease, while TRBV20-1 and TRBJ2-1 were favored in newly diagnosed disease. The small sample size was acknowledged by the authors as a limitation that may reduce accuracy. Only peripheral blood was studied, because thyroid tissue, the primary lesion, was inaccessible. Sequencing and analysis were restricted to the TCR beta chain. Compared with newly diagnosed patients, persistent Graves' disease patients had lower TCR Shannon entropy and fewer highly expanded clones, which suggests clonal expansion. More public clonotypes were shared among persistent patients (roughly 2,900) than among newly diagnosed patients (roughly 1,000).

CDR3 length: 13 amino acids, cysteine to phenylalanine. The DNA shown is the 39-base CDR3, in frame from base 1. Based on the germline V gene, the CDR1 and CDR2 sequences are SQVTM and ANQGSEA. V was cut back by 7 bases and J by 3 bases, leaving a gap of 15 bases between them. In its sample, this clonotype was seen many times. Its antigen target is currently unknown. Qualities for individual bases were not recorded, and no much larger clone is one base off. Library prep was done by multiplex PCR. Sequencing took place on an Illumina HiSeq 4000. iRepertoire HTBI primers and Arm-PCR amplification of CDR3 regions were used to construct TCR beta libraries. Gel purification was performed on PCR products prior to sequencing. Regarding the original processing steps: Across samples, about 64 TRBV and 14 TRBJ segments were identified and used for gene usage analysis of CDR3 amino acid clonotypes. COPE and FqMerger were used to merge filtered high-quality paired reads into contigs. BLAST was used to align contigs to IMGT TRBV, TRBD and TRBJ reference genes, with CDR3 defined following IMGT. Highly expanded clones were defined as clonotypes with a frequency above 0.1%. Shannon entropy served as the measure of repertoire diversity, while the Gini coefficient captured V-J evenness. Public clonotypes were defined as clonotypes shared by more than one individual. In TCRdb, the public reads were trimmed at Q25 with fastp and aligned with MiXCR, with productive beta chains retained. A single entry per CDR3 protein holds the most common genes and DNA from its merged rows. Clone size and V and J calls follow TCRdb, not the original study. In all, the sample holds 510,000 or so distinct CDR3 sequences, and 9.5% to 15% of those were seen once. Jointly, the top ten make up roughly 8.9% of the sample.

The same sample was also studied in work on T cells in Graves' hyperthyroidism and ophthalmopathy. The other study reports the following: Stable Graves' hyperthyroidism was defined as the absence of progression to ophthalmopathy over 18 months of follow-up. Hyperthyroidism patients were aged 18 to 65 years and newly diagnosed, with disease duration of less than 2 months. Patients with uncontrolled infections, other autoimmune diseases, pregnancy or lactation were excluded. Diagnoses were established on the basis of clinical symptoms, serum thyroxine and TRAb, thyroid ultrasound, and orbital computed tomography. The TCR CDR3 was subjected to a first round of RT-PCR using the HTBI primer set and the Qiagen OneStep RT-PCR kit. Most expanded thyroid clonotypes (frequency above 0.001) were also detected in blood, a finding suggesting that blood repertoires may reflect thyroid immune responses. A model built on a 13 V-J signature distinguished ophthalmopathy from stable hyperthyroidism, reaching around 87% sensitivity and 81% to 83% specificity in cross-validation and 80%/75% in testing. In validation, the model predicted progression to ophthalmopathy with 55% to 71% sensitivity and around 72% specificity, a median of around 6.6 months before onset. To identify distinguishing TCR V-J signatures, a discovery cohort of 95 to 100 patients was used, comprising 43 with Graves' ophthalmopathy and approximately 58 with stable Graves' hyperthyroidism. Prospective prediction of ophthalmopathy was tested in an independent validation cohort consisting of some 18 hyperthyroidism patients and approximately 16 patients who later progressed to ophthalmopathy. For training and testing, the approximately 92 patients in the discovery cohort were randomly divided in a 7:3 ratio. Thyroid tissue and blood T-cell repertoires from six or seven Graves' hyperthyroidism patients were also compared in the study. Once sampling was done, hyperthyroidism patients were given methimazole at a starting dose of 30 mg daily, whereas ophthalmopathy patients were given high-dose intravenous methylprednisolone. Libraries were constructed in a second round of multiplex PCR, after which size selection and purification were performed. The libraries were sequenced on an Illumina HiSeq2000 using paired-end 100 bp reads. Raw data were processed with SOAPnuke, discarding reads with adapters, uncalled bases, mean Phred below 15, or no exact constant-primer or identifier match. COPE v1.2.5 was used to merge the high-quality paired reads, and each unique nucleotide sequence was defined as a clonotype. Clonotypes were aligned to IMGT TRBV, TRBD and TRBJ reference segments using MiTCR v1.1. Analysis was restricted to V-J combinations with a frequency above 0.0001, which covered 99.2% of repertoires. The TCS score was defined as the ratio of F50 (clonal expansion) to E x V (chaos), calculated using BLOSUM62-based TCRdist between CDR3 peptides within each V-J. Welch's t-statistics and random forest reduced some 510 V-J features to 10 to 15, which were used in a naive Bayes classifier (R e1071). No statistical method was used to fix the sample size in advance, and group allocation was not hidden from the investigators. According to the paper, TCR Vbeta CDR3 sequencing was carried out on around 140 peripheral blood samples, which came from some 41 ophthalmopathy, under 80 hyperthyroidism and approximately 17 progressor patients.

This TCR derives from a woman in her twenties or thirties with Graves disease. Donor details come from another sample of the same person, matched by shared clones. The specimen was peripheral blood mononuclear cells (PBMCs), collected at new diagnosis, from a patient treated with antithyroid drugs. The sequence is built from TRBV29-1 and TRBJ1-1, and the D gene may be TRBD1, 5 bases matching. CDR3 reads: CSAESGVDTEAFF. The DNA sequence follows: TGCAGCGCAGAGTCGGGGGTCGACACTGAAGCTTTCTTT.